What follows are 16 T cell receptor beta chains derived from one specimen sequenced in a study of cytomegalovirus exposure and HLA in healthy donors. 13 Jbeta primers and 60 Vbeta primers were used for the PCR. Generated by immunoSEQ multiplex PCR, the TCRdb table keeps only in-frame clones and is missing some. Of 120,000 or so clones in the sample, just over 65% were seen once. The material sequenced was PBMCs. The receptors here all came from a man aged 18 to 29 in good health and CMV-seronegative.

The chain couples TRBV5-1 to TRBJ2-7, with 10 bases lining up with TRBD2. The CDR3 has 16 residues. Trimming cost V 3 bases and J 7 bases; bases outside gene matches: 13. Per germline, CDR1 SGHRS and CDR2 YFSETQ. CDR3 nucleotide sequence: TGCGCCAGCAGCTCCTCTATAGCGGGAGGAGGGAGAGAGCAGTACTTC. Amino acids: CASSSSIAGGGREQYF.

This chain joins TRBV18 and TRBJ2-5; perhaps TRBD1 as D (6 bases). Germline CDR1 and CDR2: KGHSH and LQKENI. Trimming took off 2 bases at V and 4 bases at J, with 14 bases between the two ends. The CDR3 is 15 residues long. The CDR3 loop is CASSPGAGAGETQYF. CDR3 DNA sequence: TGTGCCAGCTCACCAGGGGCAGGGGCTGGAGAGACCCAGTACTTC.

CDR3 DNA: TGTGCGGGCTTTGATGGGCAGAGCAATCAGCCCCAGCATTTT. Residues: CAGFDGQSNQPQHF. The chain couples TRBV19 to TRBJ1-5; D is undetermined. Germline V CDR1 and CDR2: LNHDA, SQIVND (reference sequence). The CDR3 sequence is 14 residues long.

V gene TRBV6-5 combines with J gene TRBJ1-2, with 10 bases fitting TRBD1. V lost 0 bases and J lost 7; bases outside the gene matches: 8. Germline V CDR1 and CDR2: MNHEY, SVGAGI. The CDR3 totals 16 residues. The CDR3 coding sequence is TGTGCCAGCAGTTACTCGCGGACAGGGGGATTCGGTGGCTACACCTTC. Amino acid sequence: CASSYSRTGGFGGYTF.

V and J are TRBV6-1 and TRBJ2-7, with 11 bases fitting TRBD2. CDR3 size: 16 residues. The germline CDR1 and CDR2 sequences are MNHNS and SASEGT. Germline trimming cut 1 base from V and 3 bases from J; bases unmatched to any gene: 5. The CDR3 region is CASSEVLAGGFYEQYF. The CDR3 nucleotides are TGTGCCAGCAGTGAAGTCCTAGCGGGGGGTTTCTACGAGCAGTACTTC.

As DNA, the CDR3 is TGTGCCAGCAGCCCCCCTACGGGAGCACTCTACAATGAGCAGTTCTTC. It encodes CASSPPTGALYNEQFF. The chain carries TRBV9 and TRBJ2-1, with a tentative D call TRBD2 (6 bases). Germline values: CDR1 SGDLS, CDR2 YYNGEE. The ends were cut back, 4 bases at V and 3 bases at J, with 17 bases in the middle. There are 16 residues in the CDR3.

DNA of the CDR3: TGCGCCAGCAGCCGACTGGGAGACACTGAAGCTTTCTTT. It translates to CASSRLGDTEAFF. The chain links TRBV5-1 to TRBJ1-1; D unresolved. Germline lookup yields CDR1 SGHRS and CDR2 YFSETQ. The length of the CDR3 is 13 residues. Trimming stripped 4 bases from V and 3 bases from J, with 10 bases between.

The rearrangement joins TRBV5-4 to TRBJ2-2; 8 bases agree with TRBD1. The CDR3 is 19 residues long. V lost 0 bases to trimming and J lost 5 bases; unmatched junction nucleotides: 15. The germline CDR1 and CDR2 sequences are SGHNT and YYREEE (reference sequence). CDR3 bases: TGTGCCAGCAGCTTGGTCGCAGGGGGCGCGTTCGGAGAGACCGGGGAGCTGTTTTTT. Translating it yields CASSLVAGGAFGETGELFF.

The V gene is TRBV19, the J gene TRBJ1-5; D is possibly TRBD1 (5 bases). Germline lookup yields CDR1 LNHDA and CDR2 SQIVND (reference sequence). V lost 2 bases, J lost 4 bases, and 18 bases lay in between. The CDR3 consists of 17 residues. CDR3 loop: CASSIRVGRQVNQPQHF. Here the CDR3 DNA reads TGTGCCAGTAGTATAAGGGTGGGGCGGCAGGTAAATCAGCCCCAGCATTTT.

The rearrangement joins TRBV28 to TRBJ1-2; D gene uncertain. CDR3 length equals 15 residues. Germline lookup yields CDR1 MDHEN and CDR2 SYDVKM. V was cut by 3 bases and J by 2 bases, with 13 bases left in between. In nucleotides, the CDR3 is TGTGCCAGCAGTTTCCCCGGACTTCCCAACTATGGCTACACCTTC. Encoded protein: CASSFPGLPNYGYTF.

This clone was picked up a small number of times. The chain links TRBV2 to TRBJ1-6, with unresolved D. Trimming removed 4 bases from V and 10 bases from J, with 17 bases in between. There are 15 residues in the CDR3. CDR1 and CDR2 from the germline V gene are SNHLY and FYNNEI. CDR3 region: CASSGEVGFGSPLHF. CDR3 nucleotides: TGTGCCAGCAGTGGGGAGGTGGGCTTCGGGTCACCCCTCCACTTT.

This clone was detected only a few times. The CDR3 reads CGILDSMNTEAFF. As DNA, the CDR3 is TGTGGGATACTTGACAGTATGAACACTGAAGCTTTCTTT. The rearrangement uses TRBV28 and TRBJ1-1, with D perhaps matching TRBD1 (5 bases). This CDR3 region has 13 residues. Germline CDR1 reads MDHEN; CDR2 reads SYDVKM.

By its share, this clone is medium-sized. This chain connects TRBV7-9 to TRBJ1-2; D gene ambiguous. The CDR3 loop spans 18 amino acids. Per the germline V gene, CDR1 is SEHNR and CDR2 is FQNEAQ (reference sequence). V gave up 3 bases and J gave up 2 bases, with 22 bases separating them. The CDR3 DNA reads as TGTGCCAGCAGCTTCCGACTCTCTCCAGACGATGAGAACTATGGCTACACCTTC. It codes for CASSFRLSPDDENYGYTF. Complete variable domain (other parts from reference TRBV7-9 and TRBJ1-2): DTGVSQNPRHKITKRGQNVTFRCDPISEHNRLYWYRQTLGQGPEFLTYFQNEAQLEKSRLLSDRFSAERPKGSFSTLEIQRTEQGDSAMYLCASSFRLSPDDENYGYTFGSGTRLTVV.

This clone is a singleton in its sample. CDR3: CASSTAGTSSYEQYF. CDR3 coding DNA: TGTGCCAGCAGCACAGCCGGGACTTCCTCCTACGAGCAGTACTTC. This chain uses TRBV5-6 with TRBJ2-5; D perhaps matches TRBD2 (6 bases). The end of the DNA is better explained by TRBJ2-7, so the J call may be wrong. Germline values: CDR1 SGHDT, CDR2 YYEEEE. This CDR3 is 15 amino acids long.

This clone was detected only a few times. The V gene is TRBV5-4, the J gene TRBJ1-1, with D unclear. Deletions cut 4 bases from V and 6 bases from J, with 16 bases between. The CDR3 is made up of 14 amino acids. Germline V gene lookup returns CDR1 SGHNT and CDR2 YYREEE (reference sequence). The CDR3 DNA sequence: TGTGCCAGCAGCGATTCAAAGCAAGTCTCTGAAGCTTTCTTT. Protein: CASSDSKQVSEAFF.

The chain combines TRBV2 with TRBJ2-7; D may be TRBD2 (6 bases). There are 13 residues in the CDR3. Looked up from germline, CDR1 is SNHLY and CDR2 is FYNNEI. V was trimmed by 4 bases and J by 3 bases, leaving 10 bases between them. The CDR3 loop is CASSGVSGYEQYF. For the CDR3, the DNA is TGTGCCAGCAGTGGGGTTAGCGGCTACGAGCAGTACTTC.